The T cell receptor (beta chain) under discussion was sequenced for a study of cytomegalovirus exposure and HLA in healthy donors. Notes on the study in general: Common viral pathogens seemed to be connected with several of the most significant clusters, according to a later analysis. DRB1 showed the most TCR associations and HLA-C the fewest in a later analysis, as rates varied by HLA locus.

On this clone: Antigen specificity is unknown.

PCR was performed using 60 Vbeta and 13 Jbeta primers. Here immunoSEQ multiplex PCR was the method, and the copy in TCRdb shows in-frame clones only, minus some. The profile shows 150,000 to 200,000 clones, 68% of them singletons. The sample consisted of PBMCs. The TCR sequence derives from a man in his forties or fifties in good health and CMV-seronegative.

CDR3 sequence reads: CASSLSRDSYGYTF. The CDR3 bases are TGTGCCAGCAGCTTAAGCCGGGACAGCTATGGCTACACCTTC. V is TRBV7-8 and J is TRBJ1-2, with 7 bases matching TRBD1. CDR1 is SGHVS and CDR2 is FQNEAQ in the germline V gene. After removal of 2 bases from V and 4 bases from J, the junction contained 4 bases not matched to a gene. The CDR3 length is 14 residues. Full variable domain (remainder filled in from reference TRBV7-8 and TRBJ1-2): GAGVSQSPRYKVAKRGQDVALRCDPISGHVSLFWYQQALGQGPEFLTYFQNEAQLDKSGLPSDRFFAERPEGSVSTLKIQRTQQEDSAVYLCASSLSRDSYGYTFGSGTRLTVV.